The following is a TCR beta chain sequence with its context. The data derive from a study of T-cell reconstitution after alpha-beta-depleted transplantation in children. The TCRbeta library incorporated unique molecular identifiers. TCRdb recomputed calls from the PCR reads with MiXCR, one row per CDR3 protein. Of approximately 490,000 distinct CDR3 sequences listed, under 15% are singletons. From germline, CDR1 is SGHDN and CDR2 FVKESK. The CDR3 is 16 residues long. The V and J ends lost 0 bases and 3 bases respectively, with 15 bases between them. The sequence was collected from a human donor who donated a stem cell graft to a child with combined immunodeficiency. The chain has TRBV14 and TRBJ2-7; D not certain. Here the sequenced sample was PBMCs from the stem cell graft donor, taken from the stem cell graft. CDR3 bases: TGTGCCAGCAGCCAAGACCCCCGACATGCCTACTACGAGCAGTACTTC. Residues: CASSQDPRHAYYEQYF.